The 14 T cell receptor beta chains in this list originate from one sample, sequenced in a study of CD8+ T cells in alopecia areata. In the case of 5 or 6 patients, the CD4+ cells were sorted into CD25+CD127- cells. Once RNA had been extracted, it was reverse transcribed into cDNA to act as the sequencing template. Sequencing used immunoSEQ multiplex PCR; TCRdb keeps in-frame clones, though not all of them. The table records roughly 40,000 clones, 45% to 55% of them present only once. Specimen: CD4+ Tregs sorted from blood. The receptors stem from a human donor with alopecia areata.

CDR3 sequence reads: CASSIQGLAPNEQFF. The DNA for the CDR3 is TGTGCCAGTAGTATACAGGGCTTGGCCCCTAATGAGCAGTTCTTC. The chain recombines TRBV19 with TRBJ2-1; a weak D match, TRBD1 (5 bases). CDR3 length: 15 amino acids. Trimming shortened V by 2 bases and J by 7 bases, and 15 bases separated the two germline ends. Germline V gives CDR1 LNHDA, CDR2 SQIVND (reference sequence).

This clone was counted between two and nine times. The V gene is TRBV5-1, the J gene TRBJ2-3; TRBD2 aligns across 9 bases. Looked up from germline, CDR1 is SGHRS and CDR2 is YFSETQ. The CDR3 totals 15 residues. V shed 0 bases and J 3 bases; nucleotides not matched to a gene: 2. In nucleotides, the CDR3 is TGCGCCAGCAGCTTGGGGACTAGCGAGACAGATACGCAGTATTTT. Translation: CASSLGTSETDTQYF.

In regard to this clone: Other DNA sequences within the sample encode an identical CDR3. This chain uses TRBV7-2 with TRBJ2-3, with D perhaps matching TRBD2 (5 bases). Trimming took 5 bases from V and 5 from J, leaving 14 bases between them. Looked up from germline, CDR1 is SGHTA and CDR2 is FQGNSA. The CDR3 contains 14 residues. CDR3 region: CASSQTRGLDTQYF. The CDR3 nucleotides read TGTGCCAGCAGCCAAACTCGGGGTTTAGATACGCAGTATTTT. The full variable domain, completed using reference TRBV7-2 and TRBJ2-3, is GAGVSQSPSNKVTEKGKDVELRCDPISGHTALYWYRQSLGQGLEFLIYFQGNSAPDKSGLPSDRFSAERTGGSVSTLTIQRTQQEDSAVYLCASSQTRGLDTQYFGPGTRLTVL.

J is TRBJ1-1 and V is TRBV7-9; a possible D gene is TRBD1 (5 bases). V was clipped by 5 bases and J by 3 bases, with 19 bases between them. This CDR3 comprises 16 residues. Germline CDR1 is SEHNR and CDR2 is FQNEAQ (reference sequence). DNA of the CDR3: TGTGCCAGCAGCCGTCCCGGGACGATTTCGGACACTGAAGCTTTCTTT. Translation: CASSRPGTISDTEAFF.

The rearrangement uses TRBV4-3 and TRBJ1-5; 7 positions match TRBD1. The CDR3 is 14 residues long. The junction had 5 bases not matched to a gene; V was cut back by 4 bases and J by 5 bases. Germline V lookup: CDR1 LGHNA, CDR2 YSLEER. The CDR3 nucleotides are TGCGCCAGCAGCCGAGACAGGGATTATCAGCCCCAGCATTTT. Translating it yields CASSRDRDYQPQHF.

The V and J genes are TRBV5-4 and TRBJ2-7; 8 bases match TRBD2. The V and J ends lost 3 bases and 6 bases, in that order; junction bases with no gene match: 11. The CDR3 covers 15 residues. Germline CDR1 is SGHNT and CDR2 is YYREEE (reference sequence). The CDR3 DNA sequence: TGTGCCAGCAGCTCCTATAGCGGGGCCCCGGTCGAGCAGTACTTC. This sequence encodes CASSSYSGAPVEQYF.

This clone was picked up a small number of times. The J gene is TRBJ2-7, the V gene TRBV7-2, with TRBD1 identical over 7 bases. The CDR3 runs 13 residues. Germline trimming cut 5 bases from V and 6 bases from J; bases unmatched to any gene: 7. The germline V gene has CDR1 SGHTA and CDR2 FQGNSA. The CDR3 DNA reads as TGTGCCAGCAGCCGAGAACAGGGGCGCGAGCAGTACTTC. This gives the protein CASSREQGREQYF.

In this sample, this clone turned up a few times. The gene calls are TRBV28 and TRBJ2-3; 8 nucleotides line up with TRBD2. CDR1 and CDR2 (germline): MDHEN, SYDVKM. This CDR3 region has 15 residues. V shed 6 bases and J 5 bases; nucleotides not matched to a gene: 10. The CDR3 DNA reads as TGTGCCAGCAGCACAACCGGGGGGGCCCAAGATACGCAGTATTTT. Amino acid sequence: CASSTTGGAQDTQYF.

The chain has TRBV7-2 and TRBJ2-6; no firm D call. CDR3 size: 15 residues. Germline CDR1 and CDR2: SGHTA and FQGNSA. Trimming cost V 2 bases and J 1 base, with 6 bases left between them. DNA of the CDR3: TGTGCCAGCAGCTTAAGATCATCTGGGGCCAACGTCCTGACTTTC. This gives the protein CASSLRSSGANVLTF. Full variable domain (outside the CDR3, taken from reference TRBV7-2 and TRBJ2-6): GAGVSQSPSNKVTEKGKDVELRCDPISGHTALYWYRQSLGQGLEFLIYFQGNSAPDKSGLPSDRFSAERTGGSVSTLTIQRTQQEDSAVYLCASSLRSSGANVLTFGAGSRLTVL.

The V gene is TRBV27, the J gene TRBJ2-7, with 9 bases matching TRBD1. Trimming removed 6 bases from V and 7 bases from J; junction bases left unmatched: 4. The CDR3 has 12 amino acids. In germline, CDR1 is MNHEY, CDR2 SMNVEV (reference sequence). The CDR3 DNA reads TGTGCCAGCAGGTGGGGACAGGGTGAGCAGTACTTC. The encoded protein is CASRWGQGEQYF.

The chain has TRBV5-1 and TRBJ2-7; tentatively, D is TRBD1 (5 bases). The V gene's germline CDR1 is SGHRS and CDR2 YFSETQ. CDR3 length equals 11 residues. Trimming took off 4 bases at V and 5 bases at J, with 7 bases between the two ends. CDR3 loop: CASSTDNEQYF. CDR3 DNA sequence: TGCGCCAGCAGCACGGACAACGAGCAGTACTTC.

The chain uses TRBV5-1 and TRBJ2-3; 7 nucleotides match TRBD2. V gave up 4 bases and J gave up 2 bases; unmatched junction bases: 7. Germline V gene sequence: CDR1 SGHRS, CDR2 YFSETQ. The CDR3 has 15 amino acids. CDR3 region: CASSTASGTTDTQYF. CDR3 in DNA: TGCGCCAGCAGCACGGCTAGCGGAACCACAGATACGCAGTATTTT.

The chain uses TRBV9 and TRBJ1-6, with D unclear. Trimming took off 1 base at V and 9 bases at J, with 17 bases between the two ends. The germline V gene has CDR1 SGDLS and CDR2 YYNGEE. This CDR3 has 16 residues. CDR3 sequence: CASSVRYSVGVSPLHF. CDR3 in DNA: TGTGCCAGCAGCGTACGTTACAGCGTCGGCGTTTCACCCCTCCACTTT.

J is TRBJ1-5 and V is TRBV18; D ambiguous. V lost 1 base and J 5 bases, leaving 6 bases between the germline ends. This CDR3 has 13 amino acids. CDR1 and CDR2 (germline): KGHSH, LQKENI. CDR3 coding DNA: TGTGCCAGCTCACCACGGCCAGATCAGCCCCAGCATTTT. Its translation is CASSPRPDQPQHF. The variable domain in full, completed from reference TRBV18 and TRBJ1-5, reads NAGVMQNPRHLVRRRGQEARLRCSPMKGHSHVYWYRQLPEEGLKFMVYLQKENIIDESGMPKERFSAEFPKEGPSILRIQQVVRGDSAAYFCASSPRPDQPQHFGDGTRLSIL.